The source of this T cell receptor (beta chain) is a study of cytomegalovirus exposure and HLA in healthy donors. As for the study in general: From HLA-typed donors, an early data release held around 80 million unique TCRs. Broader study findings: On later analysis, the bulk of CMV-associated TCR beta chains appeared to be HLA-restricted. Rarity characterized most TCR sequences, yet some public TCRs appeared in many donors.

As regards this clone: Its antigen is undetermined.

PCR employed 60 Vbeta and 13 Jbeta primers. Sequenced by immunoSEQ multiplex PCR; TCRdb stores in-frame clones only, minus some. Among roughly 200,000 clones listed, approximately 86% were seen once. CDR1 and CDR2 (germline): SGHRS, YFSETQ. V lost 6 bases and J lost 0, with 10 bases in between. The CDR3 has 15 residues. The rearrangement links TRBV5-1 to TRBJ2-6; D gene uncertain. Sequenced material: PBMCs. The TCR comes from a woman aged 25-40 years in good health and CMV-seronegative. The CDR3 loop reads CASTLGLSGANVLTF. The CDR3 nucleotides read TGCGCCAGCACCCTTGGCCTCTCTGGGGCCAACGTCCTGACTTTC.